The 14 T cell receptor beta chains reported below all come from one sample, sequenced in a study of radiation and T cells in renal cell carcinoma. Time point of the sample: blood 2 weeks post-SBRT. Treatment meaning: 15 Gy SBRT to primary tumor, nephrectomy 4 weeks later. Clones were read by immunoSEQ multiplex PCR, and TCRdb kept only the in-frame ones, dropping some. This table holds 120,000 or so clones, approximately 80% found once. The source material was blood, sampled from a patient whose treatment included radiotherapy and nephrectomy. Every receptor here comes from a woman aged 60-75 years with renal cell carcinoma.

V usage is TRBV5-1 and J usage is TRBJ2-5; possibly TRBD1 for D (6 bases). The germline CDR1 and CDR2 sequences are SGHRS and YFSETQ. The length of the CDR3 is 17 residues. V lost 0 bases and J lost 4, with 19 bases in between. CDR3 coding DNA: TGCGCCAGCAGCTTGGCCTTCGGCAGGGGTACCGGAGAGACCCAGTACTTC. This translates into CASSLAFGRGTGETQYF.

CDR3 amino acids: CASSPRQEANYGYTF. In DNA, the CDR3 is TGTGCCAGCAGCCCCCGACAGGAGGCTAACTATGGCTACACCTTC. J is TRBJ1-2 and V is TRBV9; TRBD1 is a possible D gene (6 bases). This CDR3 is built from 15 residues. The germline V and J ends were trimmed by 4 bases and 0 bases, with 13 bases remaining between them. Germline V CDR1 and CDR2: SGDLS, YYNGEE.

The chain is built from TRBV7-3 and TRBJ2-5, with 7 bases matching TRBD1. Per the germline V gene, CDR1 is SGHTA and CDR2 is FQGTGA. This CDR3 is built from 14 residues. The V gene end was trimmed by 3 bases and the J gene end by 5 bases; junction bases not matched to a gene: 6. Written as DNA, the CDR3 is TGTGCCAGCAGCTTTTCAGGGGGAGATGAGACCCAGTACTTC. It translates to CASSFSGGDETQYF.

The chain has TRBV6-1 and TRBJ2-2; D unresolved. This CDR3 region has 14 residues. Per the germline V gene, CDR1 is MNHNS and CDR2 is SASEGT. Trimming stripped 0 bases from V and 13 bases from J, with 15 bases between. The CDR3 DNA is TGTGCCAGCAGTGAAGCGTTTCGATCTCGAGGGCTGTTTTTT. Translation gives CASSEAFRSRGLFF.

The CDR3 loop is CASSVAKTGAQETQYF. Here the CDR3 DNA reads TGTGCCAGCAGCGTAGCTAAAACAGGAGCTCAAGAGACCCAGTACTTC. This chain connects TRBV9 to TRBJ2-5; D is possibly TRBD1 (5 bases). Germline lookup yields CDR1 SGDLS and CDR2 YYNGEE. The CDR3 is made up of 16 amino acids. The V gene lost 0 bases and the J gene lost 2 bases, with 14 bases spanning the gap. Full variable domain (rest looked up from reference TRBV9 and TRBJ2-5): DSGVTQTPKHLITATGQRVTLRCSPRSGDLSVYWYQQSLDQGLQFLIQYYNGEERAKGNILERFSAQQFPDLHSELNLSSLELGDSALYFCASSVAKTGAQETQYFGPGTRLLVL.

The J gene is TRBJ1-5, the V gene TRBV28, with D unresolved. CDR3 length: 12 amino acids. Germline V lookup: CDR1 MDHEN, CDR2 SYDVKM. V lost 6 bases, J lost 9 bases, and 12 bases lay in between. CDR3 amino acids: CASRLPPGPQHF. CDR3 nucleotide sequence: TGTGCCAGCAGGCTCCCCCCGGGGCCCCAGCATTTT.

CDR3 in amino acids: CASSADTQYF. CDR3 nucleotides: TGTGCCAGCAGCGCAGATACGCAGTATTTT. The chain links TRBV2 to TRBJ2-3; D is unclear. The CDR3 contains 10 residues. Germline V lookup: CDR1 SNHLY, CDR2 FYNNEI. The V end was cut by 6 bases, the J end by 4 bases, with 2 bases between. The full variable domain, its missing parts supplied by reference TRBV2 and TRBJ2-3, is EPEVTQTPSHQVTQMGQEVILRCVPISNHLYFYWYRQILGQKVEFLVSFYNNEISEKSEIFDDQFSVERPDGSNFTLKIRSTKLEDSAMYFCASSADTQYFGPGTRLTVL.

This clone has only a few counts. V and J are TRBV7-9 and TRBJ1-1; TRBD1 matches 7 bases. The trim removed 2 bases at V and 0 bases at J, leaving 3 bases unmatched. The CDR3 totals 15 residues. Germline loops: CDR1 SEHNR, CDR2 FQNEAQ (reference sequence). The CDR3, as DNA: TGTGCCAGCAGCTTACTCAGGGGGTTGAACACTGAAGCTTTCTTT. Amino acid sequence: CASSLLRGLNTEAFF.

J is TRBJ2-7 and V is TRBV28, with D perhaps TRBD1 (5 bases). Germline V gene lookup returns CDR1 MDHEN and CDR2 SYDVKM. The CDR3 has 14 amino acids. Deletions cut 2 bases from V and 2 bases from J, with 10 bases between. The CDR3 nucleotides are TGTGCCAGCAGTTTAGGCCAGGGCCCCTACGAGCAGTACTTC. It encodes CASSLGQGPYEQYF.

The CDR3 reads CASMRHTSNEQFF. CDR3 nucleotide sequence: TGTGCCAGCATGCGACACACTAGTAATGAGCAGTTCTTC. The chain uses TRBV6-5 and TRBJ2-1; possibly TRBD2 for D (5 bases). The germline gives CDR1 MNHEY, CDR2 SVGAGI. The CDR3 runs 13 residues. Trimming took off 7 bases at V and 7 bases at J, with 14 bases between the two ends.

The chain combines TRBV5-4 with TRBJ1-1; D not resolved. CDR1 is SGHNT and CDR2 is YYREEE in the germline V gene (reference sequence). This CDR3 comprises 16 residues. Trimming stripped 1 base from V and 2 bases from J, with 15 bases between. The DNA of the CDR3 is TGTGCCAGCAGCTTGAAACGAGGCAGCCGAAACACTGAAGCTTTCTTT. Protein: CASSLKRGSRNTEAFF.

The V gene is TRBV19, the J gene TRBJ2-4, with a tentative D call TRBD2 (6 bases). From germline, CDR1 is LNHDA and CDR2 SQIVND (reference sequence). The CDR3 is 17 residues long. The V and J ends lost 1 base and 0 bases respectively, with 13 bases between them. In DNA form, the CDR3 reads TGTGCCAGTAGTATAGGTTACGGGGGATTAGCCAAAAACATTCAGTACTTC. Its translation is CASSIGYGGLAKNIQYF. Variable domain in full (rest from reference TRBV19 and TRBJ2-4): DGGITQSPKYLFRKEGQNVTLSCEQNLNHDAMYWYRQDPGQGLRLIYYSQIVNDFQKGDIAEGYSVSREKKESFPLTVTSAQKNPTAFYLCASSIGYGGLAKNIQYFGAGTRLSVL.

The J gene is TRBJ1-2, the V gene TRBV5-5; 7 nucleotides line up with TRBD1. The germline gives CDR1 SGHKS, CDR2 YYEKEE (reference sequence). This CDR3 has 15 residues. V trimming: 2 bases; J trimming: 0 bases; junction bases outside the gene matches: 4. The DNA for the CDR3 is TGTGCCAGCAGCTTCACAGGGGCGCCTAACTATGGCTACACCTTC. Protein product: CASSFTGAPNYGYTF.

This sequence joins TRBV19 and TRBJ1-1, with 7 positions matching TRBD1. Germline lookup yields CDR1 LNHDA and CDR2 SQIVND (reference sequence). The CDR3 totals 15 residues. The trim removed 5 bases at V and 0 bases at J, leaving 6 bases unmatched. CDR3 protein: CASSVNRGVNTEAFF. The CDR3, as DNA: TGTGCCAGTAGTGTTAACAGGGGAGTGAACACTGAAGCTTTCTTT.